Reported below is one TCR beta chain. These data belong to a study of blood T cell repertoires in COVID-19. Original processing methods: Estimates of nucleated cell counts were drawn from the amplification of reference gene primers. Assay: immunoSEQ multiplex PCR; the TCRdb copy retains only in-frame clones and omits some. That table supplies the V and J calls and clone size; D and trimming were determined from the DNA. The sample comprises 200,000 or so clones, more than 65% of which are singletons, and approximately 2.3% rests with the top ten. Sequencing was done on a sample of peripheral blood. The TCR comes from a man between 40 and 49 years old who had recovered from COVID-19.

The CDR3 DNA follows: TGTGCCAGCAGCTCCAGGGTTGGATTTCCGGCGAATACGCAGTATTTT. It codes for CASSSRVGFPANTQYF. The rearrangement links TRBV7-9 to TRBJ2-3; D may be TRBD1 (5 bases). Looked up from germline, CDR1 is SEHNR and CDR2 is FQNEAQ (reference sequence). The V and J ends lost 4 bases and 7 bases respectively, with 21 bases between them. This CDR3 is built from 16 residues.